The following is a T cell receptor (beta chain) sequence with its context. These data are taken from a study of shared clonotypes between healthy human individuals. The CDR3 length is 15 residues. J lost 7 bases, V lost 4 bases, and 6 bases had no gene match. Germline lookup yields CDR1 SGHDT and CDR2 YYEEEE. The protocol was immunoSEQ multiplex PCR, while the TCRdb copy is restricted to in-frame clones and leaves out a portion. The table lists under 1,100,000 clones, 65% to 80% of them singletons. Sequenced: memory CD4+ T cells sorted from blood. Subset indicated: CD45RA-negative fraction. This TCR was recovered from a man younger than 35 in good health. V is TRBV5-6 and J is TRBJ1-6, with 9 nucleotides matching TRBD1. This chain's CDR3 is CASSEDRGRNSPLHF. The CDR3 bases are TGTGCCAGCAGCGAGGACAGGGGCCGGAATTCACCCCTCCACTTT.